The present TCR beta chain was sequenced within a study of shared clonotypes between healthy human individuals. Across the whole study: The study used three CD4 naive, three CD4 memory, two CD8 naive and one CD8 memory plate per donor. Overall study findings and caveats: An anticipated effect of sequencing depth on clonotype sharing among donors was recognized. About 5% was the fraction of naive CD4 clonotypes found shared across four donors.

This clone was found once. Its specificity is unknown. Different DNA sequences within this sample yield the same CDR3. In the naive CD8 group, cells lacked CD45RO and were positively selected for CCR7, so terminally differentiated effector memory CD45RA+ cells were left out. In germline, CDR1 is PRHDT, CDR2 FYEKMQ (reference sequence). V dropped 0 bases and J dropped 6 bases, with 6 bases sitting between them. The length of the CDR3 is 13 residues. Per the authors' pipeline: Quality scores were absent from the junction-only immunoSEQ sequences, so filtering differed. The protocol was immunoSEQ multiplex PCR, while the TCRdb copy is restricted to in-frame clones and leaves out a portion. The D gene and trimming were derived from the DNA, and the V and J assignments and clone size from that table. This sample has a few million clones; around 93% occur once, and the top ten carry 1.5% to 2%.

The chain combines TRBV13 with TRBJ2-1; D perhaps matches TRBD1 (6 bases). This sequence was found in a man between 18 and 29 years old in good health. Some clones in this sample may be carry-over from other donors' samples. Sequenced: naive CD8+ T cells from PBMCs. CDR3 nucleotide sequence: TGTGCCAGCAGCTTAGGCAGGGGCAATGAGCAGTTCTTC. Protein product: CASSLGRGNEQFF.